This record covers a single TCR beta chain. Its cognate antigen is unknown. Full-length variable regions came from constant-region reverse primers plus semi-nested Nested Universal Primer A PCR. MiXCR, run by TCRdb on the 5' RACE reads, gives a single entry per CDR3 protein. The repertoire includes about 62,000 distinct CDR3 sequences, 25% to 35% of them detected once, and roughly 2% sits in the top ten. Study-wide results and caveats: Tumor memory CD4+ T cell TCR gene usage clustered with blood and lymph node memory CD4+ cells and lymph node naive CD4+ cells.

Trimming cost V 6 bases and J 2 bases, with 4 bases left between them. The CDR3 runs to 12 residues. Germline V CDR1 and CDR2: MDHEN, SYDVKM. Purified naive CD4+ T cells were depleted of CD25+ Tregs. Sequenced input: tumor-infiltrating naive CD4+ T cells sorted from the breast tumor. Indicated subset: naive CD4+ T cells, CD4+CD45RA+CD25-. The chain joins TRBV28 to TRBJ2-2; no clear D. This TCR was sampled from a female donor with breast cancer. The CDR3 coding sequence is TGTGCCAGCAGAGAAAACACCGGGGAGCTGTTTTTT. Translation: CASRENTGELFF.